The sequence of this T cell receptor beta chain was determined in a study of blood T cell repertoires in COVID-19. The overall study: Researchers got acute and convalescent COVID-19 samples from the United States, Italy and Spain. PBMCs, B-cell-depleted T cells, or T cells provided the cDNA or gDNA that made up the material.

Per the original data handling: Counts of nucleated cells, estimated from reference gene primer amplification, were obtained. The assay was immunoSEQ multiplex PCR, and TCRdb's table has in-frame clones only and misses some. D and trimming come from the DNA, and the V and J calls and clone size come from that table. Here the sample spans about 170,000 clones, about 86% being singletons. Deletions cut 3 bases from V and 7 bases from J, with 13 bases between. The CDR3 is 13 amino acids. The germline gives CDR1 SEHNR, CDR2 FQNEAQ (reference sequence). Seattle enrolled patients during active infection and tracked them longitudinally.

This clonotype was obtained from a woman aged 60 to 75 with COVID-19, enrolled during active disease. V gene TRBV7-9 combines with J gene TRBJ2-7; weak D call: TRBD2 (5 bases). The sample was peripheral blood. The CDR3 sequence: CASSFLDSGEQYF. The CDR3 bases are TGTGCCAGCAGCTTCCTGGACTCGGGGGAGCAGTACTTC.